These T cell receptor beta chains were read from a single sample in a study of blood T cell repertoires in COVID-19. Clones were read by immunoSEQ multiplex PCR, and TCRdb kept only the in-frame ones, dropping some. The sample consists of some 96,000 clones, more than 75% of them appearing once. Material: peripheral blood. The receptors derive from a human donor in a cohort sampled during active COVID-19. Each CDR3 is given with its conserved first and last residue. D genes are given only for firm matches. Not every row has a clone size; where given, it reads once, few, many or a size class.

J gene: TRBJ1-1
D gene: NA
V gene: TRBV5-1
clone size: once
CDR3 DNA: TGCGCCAGCAGCTTCTTGACGGGGATCGACACTGAAGCTTTCTTT
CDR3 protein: CASSFLTGIDTEAFF

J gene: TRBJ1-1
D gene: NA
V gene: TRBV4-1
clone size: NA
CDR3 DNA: TGCGCCAGCAGCCAAGTAAGCGGACCTCCGAACACTGAAGCTTTCTTT
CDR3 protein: CASSQVSGPPNTEAFF

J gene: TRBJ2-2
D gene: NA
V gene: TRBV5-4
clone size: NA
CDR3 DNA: TGTGCCAGCAGCTTGAATGAGAGGGTCACACGTGGGGAGCTGTTTTTT
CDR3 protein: CASSLNERVTRGELFF

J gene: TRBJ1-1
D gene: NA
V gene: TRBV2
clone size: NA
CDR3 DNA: TGTGCCAGCAAACTCCAGGACACGAACACTGAAGCTTTCTTT
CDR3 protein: CASKLQDTNTEAFF

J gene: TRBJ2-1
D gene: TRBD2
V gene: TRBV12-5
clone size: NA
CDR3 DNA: TGTGCTAGTGGTTTGTTGATCAGCGGAGCGGGAGCCATCAATGAGCAGTTCTTC
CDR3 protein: CASGLLISGAGAINEQFF

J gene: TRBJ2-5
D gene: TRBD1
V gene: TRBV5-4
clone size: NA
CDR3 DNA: TGTGCCAGCAGCATGACAGGGGTGGAGACCCAGTACTTC
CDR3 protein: CASSMTGVETQYF

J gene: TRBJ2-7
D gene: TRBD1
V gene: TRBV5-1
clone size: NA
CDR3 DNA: TGCGCCAGCAGCGCGACAGGGGGCTCCTACGAGCAGTACTTC
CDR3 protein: CASSATGGSYEQYF

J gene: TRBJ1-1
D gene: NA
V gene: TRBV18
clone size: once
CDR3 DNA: TGTGCCAGCTCACCGAATCGGGGAGGGACTGAAGCTTTCTTT
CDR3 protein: CASSPNRGGTEAFF

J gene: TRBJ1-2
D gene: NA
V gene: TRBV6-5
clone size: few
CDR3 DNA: TGTGCCAGCAGTTCGGGATTCTATGGCTACACCTTC
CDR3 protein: CASSSGFYGYTF

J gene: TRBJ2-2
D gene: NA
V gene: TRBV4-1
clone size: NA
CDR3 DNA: TGCGCCAGCAGCCAAGTGGGTCAGGGGGGGAACACCGGGGAGCTGTTTTTT
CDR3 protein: CASSQVGQGGNTGELFF

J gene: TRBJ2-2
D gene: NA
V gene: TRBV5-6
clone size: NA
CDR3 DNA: TGTGCCAGCAGCTTGGTGGGGGGCACCGGGGAGCTGTTTTTT
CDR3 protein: CASSLVGGTGELFF